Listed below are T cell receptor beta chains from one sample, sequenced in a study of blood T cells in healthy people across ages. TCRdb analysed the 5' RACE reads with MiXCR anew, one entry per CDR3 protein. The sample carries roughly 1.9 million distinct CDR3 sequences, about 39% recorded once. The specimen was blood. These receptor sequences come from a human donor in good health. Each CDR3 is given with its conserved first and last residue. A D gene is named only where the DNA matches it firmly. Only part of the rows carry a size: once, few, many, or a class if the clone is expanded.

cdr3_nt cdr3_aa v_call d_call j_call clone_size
TGTGCCAGCAGCTTGGGCAGGGCGCCCTACGAGCAGTACTTC CASSLGRAPYEQYF TRBV7-3 . TRBJ2-7 few
TGTGCCATCAGTGAAGCAGACAGGGCTCGAACTTTCTTT CAISEADRARTFF TRBV10-3 TRBD1 TRBJ1-1 .
TGTGCCAGCAGTGACAGGGGAAATGAAAAACTGTTTTTT CASSDRGNEKLFF TRBV2 . TRBJ1-4 .
TGCGCCAGCAGCCAAGTATACGGGGGAAATTCACCCCTCCACTTT CASSQVYGGNSPLHF TRBV4-3 . TRBJ1-6 few
TGCAGTGTTACCGACTCGGGGGCACGGAATGAGCAGTTCTTC CSVTDSGARNEQFF TRBV20-1 . TRBJ2-1 few
TGTGCCAGCAGCTTACGGGGACTAGCTATAATCAATGAGCAGTTCTTC CASSLRGLAIINEQFF TRBV7-2 TRBD2 TRBJ2-1 .
TGCAGCGTTACCCTGACAGGGAACACTGAAGCTTTCTTT CSVTLTGNTEAFF TRBV29-1 . TRBJ1-1 .
TGTGCCAGCAGAACCGGGACAGGGTCTTTATATGAGCAGTTCTTC CASRTGTGSLYEQFF TRBV27 TRBD1 TRBJ2-1 once
TGTGCCATCACGGGTGCAGGGGATGGCTACACCTTC CAITGAGDGYTF TRBV10-3 . TRBJ1-2 .
TGTGCCAGCAGCTTAGCAGCCAACTCCTACAATGAGCAGTTCTTC CASSLAANSYNEQFF TRBV5-1 . TRBJ2-1 many
TGTGCCAGCAGCTTAGCGAGGTGGACACAAGAGACCCAGTACTTC CASSLARWTQETQYF TRBV7-9 . TRBJ2-5 .
TGTGCCAGCAGCGAAGGACAGGGCACCTACGAGCAGTACTTC CASSEGQGTYEQYF TRBV3-1 TRBD1 TRBJ2-7 .
TGCAGTGCTAGAGATTTTGGCCGGGCCCGTGTGGGCGATACGCAGTATTTT CSARDFGRARVGDTQYF TRBV20-1 . TRBJ2-3 few
TGCAGTGCTATACCCGCAACTAATGAAAAACTGTTTTTT CSAIPATNEKLFF TRBV20-1 . TRBJ1-4 few
TGCAGCTTCCTAAAGGGGACGGCGCAAGAGACCCAGTACTTC CSFLKGTAQETQYF TRBV29-1 . TRBJ2-5 few
TGTATGGGGGACAGCCGAGGGTACCAAGAGACCCAGTACTTC CMGDSRGYQETQYF TRBV21-1 . TRBJ2-5 .
TGTGCCAGCAGTTTCTCCGGGATCTATAGCTACACCTTC CASSFSGIYSYTF TRBV27 . TRBJ1-2 .
TGTGCCAGCAGTTGGCGCAGCGACAATGAGCAGTTCTTC CASSWRSDNEQFF TRBV28 . TRBJ2-1 few
TGTGCCAGCAGACCTCCGGGACAGGGAATAAAGACCCAGTACTTC CASRPPGQGIKTQYF TRBV28 TRBD1 TRBJ2-5 .
TGTGCCACCAGTGATTTGATCGCCCACCCAACAATGGGCAAAAACATTCAGTACTTC CATSDLIAHPTMGKNIQYF TRBV24-1 . TRBJ2-4 .
TGTGCCAGCAGCTTAGGGAGGTGGGGGGGAAGGTTTTTAGGCAATGAGCAGTTCTTC CASSLGRWGGRFLGNEQFF TRBV7-8 TRBD2 TRBJ2-1 .
TGTGCCAGCTTATTCAGTCAAGAGACCCAGTACTTC CASLFSQETQYF TRBV18 . TRBJ2-5 .
TGTGCCAGCACTTTGACAGGGCGGAATTCACCCCTCCACTTT CASTLTGRNSPLHF TRBV12-3/TRBV12-4 TRBD1 TRBJ1-6 .
TGTGCCAGCAGCTTCACCTCAGATGGCATTCAGTACTTC CASSFTSDGIQYF TRBV7-2 . TRBJ2-4 .
TGTGCCAGCAGCTTAGACAACAGTAGGTCACCCCTCCACTTT CASSLDNSRSPLHF TRBV7-2 . TRBJ1-6 .
TGTGCCAGCAGCCGGGACCCCGTATTCTCTGGGGCCAACGTCCTGACTTTC CASSRDPVFSGANVLTF TRBV6-1 . TRBJ2-6 .
TGCAGTGCTAGAGATCGAGTTCTAGCTAGAAACGAGCAGTACTTC CSARDRVLARNEQYF TRBV20-1 . TRBJ2-7 .
TGTGCCAGCGGTCCGGGACAGTACTTCAAAGCTTTCTTT CASGPGQYFKAFF TRBV27 TRBD1 TRBJ1-1 .
TGTGCCAGCAGCTTGACCCTCCGGGAGATAGCTTTCTTT CASSLTLREIAFF TRBV11-2 . TRBJ1-1 .
TGTGCCAGCAGCAACGAGGCTCGAACCAAAAACATTCAGTGCTTC CASSNEARTKNIQCF TRBV7-2 . TRBJ2-4 .
TGTGCTAGCAGCCGCCGGACTAGCGCAGATACGCAGTATTTT CASSRRTSADTQYF TRBV7-7 TRBD2 TRBJ2-3 few
TGTGCCGGCAGTTACCCAGGGGATCGAAACATTCAGTACTTC CAGSYPGDRNIQYF TRBV6-2/TRBV6-3 . TRBJ2-4 .